This is a list of T cell receptor beta chains from one sample in a study of cytomegalovirus exposure and HLA in healthy donors. This table comes from immunoSEQ multiplex PCR, and its TCRdb copy is limited to in-frame clones, with some not included. This sample yields tens of thousands of clones, of which about 91% are seen a single time; about 3% belongs to the top ten. Sequenced input: PBMCs. The receptor set was obtained from a man aged 18-30 years in good health and CMV-seronegative. Each CDR3 is given with its conserved first and last residue. A D gene is named only where the DNA matches it firmly. The size field is filled for only some rows; it gives once, few, many or a size class.

clone size,D gene,CDR3 length,V gene,J gene,CDR3 DNA,CDR3 protein
NA,NA,16,TRBV19,TRBJ2-4,TGTGCCACCAACTCCGGGACAAGTCTAGCCAAAAACATTCAGTACTTC,CATNSGTSLAKNIQYF
few,NA,14,TRBV7-3,TRBJ2-7,TGTGCCAGCAGCCCACAGGGCAACTCCTACGAGCAGTACTTC,CASSPQGNSYEQYF
NA,NA,16,TRBV7-8,TRBJ2-7,TGTGCCAGCAGCCCAGGGGTCGGGGAAATCTCCTACGAGCAGTACTTC,CASSPGVGEISYEQYF
NA,NA,14,TRBV18,TRBJ2-7,TGTGCCAGCTCACCACCGCGGGGCTCCTACGAGCAGTACTTC,CASSPPRGSYEQYF
NA,NA,17,TRBV4-2,TRBJ2-3,TGTGCCAGCAGCCAAGACCCACAGGGAGCTAGCACAGATACGCAGTATTTT,CASSQDPQGASTDTQYF
NA,TRBD1,16,TRBV6-6,TRBJ2-6,TGTGCCAGCCGGGACAGGGATTCCTCTGGGGCCAACGTCCTGACTTTC,CASRDRDSSGANVLTF
NA,NA,16,TRBV30,TRBJ1-3,TGTGCCTGGAGTGTATGGGACACTTGGAGAGGAAACACCATATATTTT,CAWSVWDTWRGNTIYF
NA,NA,17,TRBV7-9,TRBJ1-2,TGTGCCAGCAGCTTAGAGGGTTTCAGGGGTTTTTTCTATGGCTACACCTTC,CASSLEGFRGFFYGYTF
once,NA,15,TRBV5-4,TRBJ1-4,TGTGCCAGCAGCTACACCGACGGAGGGGTCGAAAAACTGTTTTTT,CASSYTDGGVEKLFF
NA,NA,14,TRBV18,TRBJ2-7,TGTGCCAGCTCACCTTCAGGGGGGAGTTACGAGCAGTACTTC,CASSPSGGSYEQYF
NA,NA,12,TRBV7-9,TRBJ1-4,TGTGCCAGCAGTCTAAGGAGTGAAAAACTGTTTTTT,CASSLRSEKLFF
NA,TRBD1,15,TRBV27,TRBJ2-5,TGTGCCAGCAGTTTAACAGGGGGCCAAGGGGAGACCCAGTACTTC,CASSLTGGQGETQYF
once,TRBD2,16,TRBV14,TRBJ2-5,TGTGCCAGCAGCCAAGATCGGGTGGGAGGGCAAGAGACCCAGTACTTC,CASSQDRVGGQETQYF
NA,NA,16,TRBV5-5,TRBJ2-2,TGTGCCAGCAGCGTGGAAGACGGGAGACGGGACGGGGAGCTGTTTTTT,CASSVEDGRRDGELFF
NA,NA,15,TRBV29-1,TRBJ2-5,TGCAGCGTTAAACAGGACACGAGAAACCAAGAGACCCAGTACTTC,CSVKQDTRNQETQYF
NA,NA,15,TRBV6-5,TRBJ2-1,TGTGCCAGCAGTTTACCCCACGTGGCGGGACGGGAGCAGTTCTTC,CASSLPHVAGREQFF
NA,NA,14,TRBV4-3,TRBJ2-7,TGCGCCAGCAGCCAAGGCTACAGTTCCTACGAGCAGTACTTC,CASSQGYSSYEQYF
NA,TRBD2,18,TRBV4-2,TRBJ2-1,TGTGCCAGCAGCCAAGCTAGGTCTAGCGGGATAAGTGGGAATGAGCAGTTCTTC,CASSQARSSGISGNEQFF
few,TRBD1,13,TRBV11-2,TRBJ1-1,TGTGCCAGCAGTCTCGACAGGGGACTCGAAGCTTTCTTT,CASSLDRGLEAFF
NA,TRBD1,13,TRBV29-1,TRBJ2-3,TGCAGCACAGGGGGCGATCGGACAGATACGCAGTATTTT,CSTGGDRTDTQYF
NA,TRBD2,16,TRBV11-3,TRBJ2-1,TGTGCCAGCAGCCCTAGGACTAGCGGGCGTACCCATGAGCAGTTCTTC,CASSPRTSGRTHEQFF
NA,TRBD1,16,TRBV4-3,TRBJ1-2,TGCGCCAGCAGCCAAGATCTTTACAGGGGGGGCGATGGCTACACCTTC,CASSQDLYRGGDGYTF
NA,TRBD2,16,TRBV7-3,TRBJ2-3,TGTGCCAGCAGCCCGTTAGCGGGGAGGAATACAGATACGCAGTATTTT,CASSPLAGRNTDTQYF
medium-sized,TRBD1,14,TRBV15,TRBJ2-3,TGTGCCACCAGCAGAGGACAGGGTAGCAATACGCAGTATTTT,CATSRGQGSNTQYF
NA,NA,11,TRBV20-1,TRBJ2-7,TGCAGTGCTGCTAGCTCCTACGAGCAGTACTTC,CSAASSYEQYF
NA,NA,17,TRBV27,TRBJ2-6,TGTGCCAGCAGTTTACTGGGCGACAGCCCTGGGGCCAACGTCCTGACTTTC,CASSLLGDSPGANVLTF
NA,TRBD1,14,TRBV7-8,TRBJ2-1,TGTGCCAGCAGCTCAGTCTGGGGTGGGACAGGACAGTTCTTC,CASSSVWGGTGQFF
NA,TRBD2,16,TRBV12-5,TRBJ2-3,TGTGCTAGTGGTTTGGTACTCGGACTAGCGGGAGATACGCAGTATTTT,CASGLVLGLAGDTQYF
NA,NA,15,TRBV27,TRBJ2-1,TGTGCCAGCAGTTTACGACAGAGCGATTACAATGAGCAGTTCTTC,CASSLRQSDYNEQFF
NA,TRBD1,14,TRBV7-9,TRBJ1-1,TGTGCCAGCAGCTCGACAGGGAGGTACACTGAAGCTTTCTTT,CASSSTGRYTEAFF
NA,NA,11,TRBV25-1,TRBJ2-7,TGTGCCAGCAGTGTGACAGCGTTGCAGTACTTC,CASSVTALQYF
NA,TRBD1,14,TRBV19,TRBJ1-2,TGTGCCAGTAGTATGACAGGGATTAACTATGGCTACACCTTC,CASSMTGINYGYTF
NA,NA,13,TRBV29-1,TRBJ1-2,TGCAGCGTTGAAAAGGCGGACATCTATGGCTACACCTTC,CSVEKADIYGYTF